This passage covers 20 T cell receptor beta chains from one sample sequenced in a study of shared clonotypes between healthy human individuals. The repertoire was sequenced with immunoSEQ multiplex PCR; TCRdb's copy has only in-frame clones and lacks some. The table shows hundreds of thousands of clones, with roughly 95% occurring only once. Naive CD8 populations comprised CD45RO-negative cells positively selected for CCR7, excluding terminally differentiated effector memory CD45RA+ cells. The sample consisted of naive CD8+ T cells sorted from blood. All receptors come from a woman in her 30s in good health.

The chain couples TRBV27 to TRBJ2-7; maybe TRBD2 (5 bases). The CDR3 spans 14 residues. Germline values: CDR1 MNHEY, CDR2 SMNVEV (reference sequence). Trimming removed 4 bases from V and 5 bases from J, with 15 bases in between. CDR3 bases: TGTGCCAGCAGTTCGGTAGCGTTTCGGGACGAGCAGTACTTC. It encodes CASSSVAFRDEQYF.

The CDR3 protein is CASSKAAGISMDQPQHF. CDR3 nucleotide sequence: TGTGCCAGCAGCAAAGCTGCGGGGATATCCATGGATCAGCCCCAGCATTTT. The genes are TRBV21-1 and TRBJ1-5. TRBV21-1 is a listed pseudogene. The CDR3 is 17 residues long.

V is TRBV29-1 and J is TRBJ2-5; D tentatively reads TRBD1 or TRBD2 (5 bases each). The J call may be incorrect, as the DNA end agrees better with TRBJ2-7. CDR3 length: 14 amino acids. Germline V gene sequence: CDR1 SQVTM, CDR2 ANQGSEA. CDR3 region: CSVEDRDATYEQYF. The CDR3 DNA reads TGCAGCGTTGAAGATCGGGACGCCACCTACGAGCAGTACTTC.

CDR3 sequence: CASSPSATTGSSYEQYF. The DNA for the CDR3 is TGTGCCAGCAGTCCCTCAGCTACGACTGGATCCTCCTACGAGCAGTACTTC. The V gene is TRBV28, the J gene TRBJ2-7, with D unclear. Germline V gene data show CDR1 as MDHEN and CDR2 as SYDVKM. The CDR3 has 17 residues. The germline V and J ends were trimmed by 5 bases and 0 bases, with 20 bases remaining between them.

The rearrangement uses TRBV27 and TRBJ1-5; unclear D gene. This CDR3 region has 13 residues. V shed 3 bases and J shed 7 bases, with 10 bases lying between them. Germline V gene data show CDR1 as MNHEY and CDR2 as SMNVEV (reference sequence). In DNA form, the CDR3 reads TGTGCCAGCAGTTTCGGACCGCACCAGCCCCAGCATTTT. Its translation is CASSFGPHQPQHF.

Concerning this clone itself: Other DNA sequences in the same sample also yield this CDR3. This chain uses TRBV30 with TRBJ2-7; 13 bases map to TRBD2. V was pared by 1 base and J by 3 bases, with 3 bases of the junction left unmatched. The CDR3 is made up of 15 amino acids. Germline CDR1 is GTSNPN and CDR2 is SVGIG (reference sequence). The DNA of the CDR3 is TGTGCCTGGAGTGAGGGACTAGCGGGAAGCTACGAGCAGTACTTC. Translated, it gives CAWSEGLAGSYEQYF.

A note on this clone: This specimen includes other DNA sequences encoding the same CDR3. The rearrangement links TRBV5-4 to TRBJ2-5; D uncertain. Trimming cost V 4 bases and J 3 bases, with 10 bases left between them. Per germline, CDR1 SGHNT and CDR2 YYREEE (reference sequence). There are 13 residues in the CDR3. The CDR3 sequence: CASSLSAEETQYF. In DNA, the CDR3 is TGTGCCAGCAGCCTATCCGCAGAAGAGACCCAGTACTTC.

The rearrangement links TRBV28 to TRBJ1-4; D may be TRBD1 (6 bases). The germline V gene encodes CDR1 MDHEN and CDR2 SYDVKM. Trimming stripped 4 bases from V and 0 bases from J, with 18 bases between. The length of the CDR3 is 18 residues. The CDR3 reads CASSSMDSFITTNEKLFF. Here the CDR3 DNA reads TGTGCCAGCAGTTCAATGGACAGCTTCATCACAACTAATGAAAAACTGTTTTTT.

The rearrangement uses TRBV29-1 and TRBJ2-1; D perhaps matches TRBD2 (6 bases). The germline CDR1 and CDR2 sequences are SQVTM and ANQGSEA. The CDR3 totals 13 residues. The CDR3 DNA reads as TGCAGTTGTTGGGGGGAGTCCTACAATGAGCAGTTCTTC. It translates to CSCWGESYNEQFF.

The chain links TRBV2 to TRBJ1-2, with 11 positions matching TRBD1. The CDR3 spans 15 residues. After removal of 3 bases from V and 4 bases from J, the junction contained 4 bases not matched to a gene. Germline lookup yields CDR1 SNHLY and CDR2 FYNNEI. The CDR3 DNA is TGTGCCAGCAGTGAGGCCGGGACAGGGGGCTATGGCTACACCTTC. Translation: CASSEAGTGGYGYTF.

The chain is built from TRBV20-1 and TRBJ1-4; D is perhaps TRBD1 (5 bases). Germline loops: CDR1 DFQATT, CDR2 SNEGSKA (reference sequence). The germline V and J ends were trimmed by 3 bases and 6 bases, with 5 bases remaining between them. The CDR3 totals 11 residues. CDR3 in DNA: TGCAGTGCTAGGGGGGATGAAAAACTGTTTTTT. Its translation is CSARGDEKLFF.

The V gene is TRBV27, the J gene TRBJ1-1, with 8 nucleotides matching TRBD1. Trimming took 5 bases from V and 4 from J; bases not matched to a gene: 9. CDR3 length: 15 amino acids. The germline gives CDR1 MNHEY, CDR2 SMNVEV (reference sequence). This CDR3 reads CASSPRTGFGTEAFF. The DNA for the CDR3 is TGTGCCAGCAGTCCGAGGACAGGGTTCGGCACTGAAGCTTTCTTT.

V is TRBV28 and J is TRBJ2-5, with unresolved D. The CDR3 consists of 13 residues. V was trimmed by 3 bases and J by 7 bases, leaving 12 bases between them. Germline V CDR1 and CDR2: MDHEN, SYDVKM. The DNA of the CDR3 is TGTGCCAGCAGTTTTCAGCGCCCTGGGACCCAGTACTTC. Its translation is CASSFQRPGTQYF.

This chain links TRBV7-9 with TRBJ2-7, with 9 bases that match TRBD1. From germline, CDR1 is SEHNR and CDR2 FQNEAQ (reference sequence). This CDR3 spans 15 amino acids. Losses at the gene ends were 1 base for V and 4 bases for J; bases not matched to a gene: 5. The CDR3 reads CASSLVADRGYEQYF. The CDR3 DNA reads as TGTGCCAGCAGCTTAGTCGCGGACAGGGGATACGAGCAGTACTTC. Using reference TRBV7-9 and TRBJ2-7 for the parts outside the CDR3, the full variable domain is DTGVSQNPRHKITKRGQNVTFRCDPISEHNRLYWYRQTLGQGPEFLTYFQNEAQLEKSRLLSDRFSAERPKGSFSTLEIQRTEQGDSAMYLCASSLVADRGYEQYFGPGTRLTVT.

The CDR3 loop reads CASSLEAGPRRTSGYEQYF. Written as DNA, the CDR3 is TGTGCCAGCAGCTTAGAAGCCGGGCCGAGGAGGACTAGCGGGTACGAGCAGTACTTC. This chain joins TRBV7-8 and TRBJ2-7; TRBD2 matches 11 bases. The CDR3 loop spans 19 amino acids. The V gene end was trimmed by 1 base and the J gene end by 4 bases; junction bases not matched to a gene: 15. Germline V CDR1 and CDR2: SGHVS, FQNEAQ.

The chain has TRBV27 and TRBJ1-2, with D possibly being TRBD1 (5 bases). The CDR3 contains 11 residues. Trimming removed 4 bases from V and 6 bases from J, with 6 bases in between. CDR1 is MNHEY, CDR2 SMNVEV, per germline (reference sequence). The CDR3 loop reads CASSSGNGYTF. CDR3 DNA sequence: TGTGCCAGCAGTTCAGGGAATGGCTACACCTTC.

V is TRBV14 and J is TRBJ2-1; tentatively, D is TRBD2 (5 bases). From germline, CDR1 is SGHDN and CDR2 FVKESK. The CDR3 runs to 12 residues. V lost 1 base to trimming and J lost 10 bases, with 8 bases between them. CDR3 in amino acids: CASSQVLGEQFF. The DNA for the CDR3 is TGTGCCAGCAGCCAAGTACTAGGCGAGCAGTTCTTC.

The chain uses TRBV7-6 and TRBJ2-1; D is unresolved. This CDR3 region has 15 residues. The ends were cut back, 7 bases at V and 5 bases at J, with 18 bases in the middle. Germline V gene lookup returns CDR1 SGHVS and CDR2 FNYEAQ. The CDR3 DNA sequence: TGTGCCAGCACCCTAGGTTCAGGTCGGAACAATGAGCAGTTCTTC. It is translated as CASTLGSGRNNEQFF.

This sequence joins TRBV4-2 and TRBJ2-2; 13 nucleotides agree with TRBD2. Trimming at V came to 5 bases and at J to 6 bases, leaving 12 bases not matched to a gene. The germline gives CDR1 LGHNA, CDR2 YNFKEQ. The CDR3 runs to 18 residues. The CDR3 nucleotides read TGTGCCAGCAGCACGCGGACTAGCGGGAGTTTGTCCCCCGGGGAGCTGTTTTTT. As protein: CASSTRTSGSLSPGELFF.

This chain connects TRBV27 to TRBJ1-5; 8 bases align to TRBD1. V dropped 5 bases and J dropped 10; count of bases not matched to a gene: 4. Germline loops: CDR1 MNHEY, CDR2 SMNVEV (reference sequence). The CDR3 sequence is 12 residues long. CDR3 sequence (DNA): TGTGCCAGCAGTGCAGGGGGCACACCCCAGCATTTT. Its translation is CASSAGGTPQHF.